This entry concerns a single T cell receptor (beta chain). The CDR3 sequence is 14 residues long. Germline CDR1 reads GTSNPN; CDR2 reads SVGIG (reference sequence). V lost 4 bases and J lost 5; bases outside the gene matches: 10. The data originate from a study of blood T cell repertoires in COVID-19. Study context: Collection of acute and convalescent COVID-19 samples took place in the United States, Italy and Spain. The analysed material was cDNA or gDNA that came from T cells, B-cell-depleted T cells, or PBMCs.

Authors' methods: Researchers report that nucleated cell counts were estimated from reference gene primer amplification. Libraries were prepared by immunoSEQ multiplex PCR; TCRdb keeps only in-frame clonotypes and omits some of them. That table gives V, J and clone size, and the DNA gave D and trimming. The sample records around 150,000 clones, 84% being singletons. This TCR came from a human donor in a cohort sampled during active COVID-19. Material for sequencing was peripheral blood. This chain links TRBV30 with TRBJ1-2, with 7 bases aligning to TRBD1. CDR3 loop: CAWKWPGGQYGYTF. CDR3 nucleotides: TGTGCCTGGAAGTGGCCAGGGGGACAGTATGGCTACACCTTC.